The 32 T cell receptor beta chains presented below share a single source sample, sequenced in a study of cytomegalovirus exposure and HLA in healthy donors. Primers for the PCR totalled 60 Vbeta and 13 Jbeta. Produced via immunoSEQ multiplex PCR; TCRdb's table is partial and in-frame only. This table has some 150,000 clones, about four fifths appearing once. The sample was PBMCs. Every receptor here comes from a man aged 18 to 30 in good health and CMV-seropositive.

J is TRBJ2-1 and V is TRBV7-9; unclear D gene. Germline V gives CDR1 SEHNR, CDR2 FQNEAQ (reference sequence). V lost 5 bases and J 10 bases, leaving 12 bases between the germline ends. The CDR3 loop spans 12 amino acids. The CDR3 loop reads CASSQRLSEQFF. CDR3 nucleotide sequence: TGTGCCAGCAGCCAACGACTTTCCGAGCAGTTCTTC.

V usage is TRBV10-1 and J usage is TRBJ2-5; possibly TRBD1 for D (6 bases). The CDR3 has 16 residues. The V gene's germline CDR1 is WNHNN and CDR2 SYGVQD (reference sequence). The V and J ends lost 0 bases and 0 bases respectively, with 11 bases between them. Here the CDR3 DNA reads TGCGCCAGCAGTGAGTCTCGGGACACCCACCAAGAGACCCAGTACTTC. This encodes CASSESRDTHQETQYF.

The CDR3 region is CASSHLPGQGNTIYF. CDR3 in DNA: TGTGCCAGCAGCCACCTACCGGGACAGGGAAACACCATATATTTT. The rearrangement links TRBV14 to TRBJ1-3, with 7 bases fitting TRBD1. V trimming: 3 bases; J trimming: 4 bases; junction bases outside the gene matches: 6. The CDR3 runs to 15 residues. Per germline, CDR1 SGHDN and CDR2 FVKESK.

Notes on this clone: Its ends do not fully match the called genes, so a read error is possible. The chain has TRBV5-5 and TRBJ2-7; the match to TRBD1 covers 7 bases. CDR3 length equals 14 residues. Germline assignment: CDR1 SGHKS and CDR2 YYEKEE (reference sequence). CDR3 in DNA: TGTGCCAGCAGCTTGGAGGGACAGTCCTCCGAGCAGTACTTC. Its translation: CASSLEGQSSEQYF. The variable domain in full, completed from reference TRBV5-5 and TRBJ2-7, reads DAGVTQSPTHLIKTRGQQVTLRCSPISGHKSVSWYQQVLGQGPQFIFQYYEKEERGRGNFPDRFSARQFPNYSSELNVNALLLGDSALYLCASSLEGQSSEQYFGPGTRLTVT.

V gene TRBV15 combines with J gene TRBJ2-5; 9 bases fit TRBD2. V lost 0 bases to trimming and J lost 4 bases; unmatched junction nucleotides: 6. This CDR3 is 16 amino acids long. Germline V gives CDR1 LNHNV, CDR2 YYDKDF (reference sequence). In DNA, the CDR3 is TGTGCCACCAGCAGAGATAAGAGCGGGGGGCGAGAGACCCAGTACTTC. It yields the protein CATSRDKSGGRETQYF.

This clone was counted a few times. The rearrangement uses TRBV7-2 and TRBJ2-7; 8 positions agree with TRBD2. With V trimmed by 3 bases and J by 3 bases, 7 bases remained unmatched. The CDR3 contains 15 residues. Per the germline V gene, CDR1 is SGHTA and CDR2 is FQGNSA. The CDR3 DNA follows: TGTGCCAGCAGCTTCCGGGAGGGCAGGGACTACGAGCAGTACTTC. It encodes CASSFREGRDYEQYF.

This sequence joins TRBV20-1 and TRBJ2-5; D is undetermined. V shed 3 bases and J shed 3 bases, with 5 bases lying between them. The CDR3 has 11 residues. Germline V gene data show CDR1 as DFQATT and CDR2 as SNEGSKA (reference sequence). CDR3 DNA sequence: TGCAGTGCTAGCCCCGAAGAGACCCAGTACTTC. As protein: CSASPEETQYF.

This chain joins TRBV6-1 and TRBJ2-7; D remains unclear. The V gene lost 1 base and the J gene lost 2 bases, with 12 bases spanning the gap. Germline V gives CDR1 MNHNS, CDR2 SASEGT. The CDR3 covers 15 residues. The CDR3 loop is CASSEGAGRPYEQYF. The CDR3 DNA reads as TGTGCCAGCAGTGAAGGGGCAGGTCGACCCTACGAGCAGTACTTC.

The rearrangement joins TRBV6-1 to TRBJ2-1; perhaps TRBD2 as D (6 bases). This CDR3 has 13 amino acids. Germline-derived CDR1 and CDR2 are MNHNS and SASEGT. Between the trimmed V and J ends, which lost 8 bases and 7 bases, there was a span of 15 bases. CDR3 region: CASVYGGPNEQFF. In DNA form, the CDR3 reads TGTGCCAGCGTCTATGGAGGGCCTAATGAGCAGTTCTTC.

A word on this clone: The sample holds other DNA sequences that translate to the same CDR3. The chain uses TRBV27 and TRBJ1-5, with 7 bases matching TRBD1. Germline V gene sequence: CDR1 MNHEY, CDR2 SMNVEV (reference sequence). The CDR3 extends over 15 amino acids. V gave up 4 bases and J gave up 0 bases; unmatched junction bases: 3. The CDR3: CASSSQGYSNQPQHF. The CDR3 DNA is TGTGCCAGCAGTTCACAGGGGTATAGCAATCAGCCCCAGCATTTT.

The chain employs TRBV28 and TRBJ2-7; weak D call: TRBD1 (6 bases). V was pared by 6 bases and J by 2 bases, with 14 bases between. The CDR3 has 14 amino acids. Germline assignment: CDR1 MDHEN and CDR2 SYDVKM. Written as DNA, the CDR3 is TGTGCCAGCAGCGGAACAGGGACGACCTACGAGCAGTACTTC. Translation gives CASSGTGTTYEQYF.

The rearrangement uses TRBV28 and TRBJ2-6; D is unresolved. Trimming left V 3 bases short and J 8 bases short, with 14 bases between. Germline V lookup: CDR1 MDHEN, CDR2 SYDVKM. The CDR3 spans 15 residues. The CDR3 loop reads CASSFDIEISNVLTF. Here the CDR3 DNA reads TGTGCCAGCAGTTTCGACATTGAGATCTCCAACGTCCTGACTTTC.

The chain's CDR3 is CAWSLTKSTNEKLFF. DNA of the CDR3: TGTGCCTGGAGTTTGACAAAATCAACTAATGAAAAACTGTTTTTT. V is TRBV30 and J is TRBJ1-4; D gene uncertain. The germline V and J ends were trimmed by 2 bases and 0 bases, with 10 bases remaining between them. There are 15 residues in the CDR3. Germline V CDR1 and CDR2: GTSNPN, SVGIG (reference sequence).

The chain recombines TRBV10-3 with TRBJ2-1, with D unresolved. Looked up from germline, CDR1 is ENHRY and CDR2 is SYGVKD. V shed 4 bases and J shed 6 bases, with 10 bases lying between them. The CDR3 is 13 amino acids. CDR3 bases: TGTGCCATCAGTGCCCTAGGTAGCAATGAGCAGTTCTTC. This translates into CAISALGSNEQFF.

This clone was seen more than once but under ten times. The V and J genes are TRBV5-1 and TRBJ2-3; D is ambiguous. The V and J ends lost 0 bases and 0 bases respectively, with 11 bases between them. Germline V gene data show CDR1 as SGHRS and CDR2 as YFSETQ. This CDR3 has 16 amino acids. The CDR3 region has the DNA TGCGCCAGCAGCTTGGTAACGGTTCCTAGCACAGATACGCAGTATTTT. It yields the protein CASSLVTVPSTDTQYF.

This rearrangement joins TRBV23-1 to TRBJ2-1; 10 nucleotides line up with TRBD2. TRBV23-1 is designated an ORF whose function remains uncertain. V was clipped by 4 bases and J by 8 bases; unmatched bases: 17. The CDR3 runs 18 residues. DNA of the CDR3: TGCGCCAGCAGTCGAGGTCTAGCGGGAGTATTTCAGTGGGATGAGCAGTTCTTC. Amino acids: CASSRGLAGVFQWDEQFF.

This clone was recorded only once. This sequence joins TRBV2 and TRBJ2-6; 7 bases match TRBD1. Germline trimming cut 11 bases from V and 2 bases from J; bases unmatched to any gene: 6. CDR3 length equals 14 residues. Germline V gene data show CDR1 as SNHLY and CDR2 as FYNNEI. The CDR3 nucleotides are TGTGCCGACTCTACAGGGGCTGGGGCCAACGTCCTGACTTTC. It yields the protein CADSTGAGANVLTF.

The V and J genes are TRBV28 and TRBJ2-2, with 8 nucleotides matching TRBD1. J gave up 5 bases and V 6 bases, and 11 bases lay outside the gene matches. Germline V gives CDR1 MDHEN, CDR2 SYDVKM. The CDR3 length is 16 residues. Here the CDR3 DNA reads TGTGCCAGCAGCCTCCTCGGACAGGGTAGTACCGGGGAGCTGTTTTTT. Amino acid sequence: CASSLLGQGSTGELFF.

CDR3 loop: CAWSPPRGEQYF. The DNA for the CDR3 is TGTGCCTGGAGTCCACCCCGGGGAGAGCAGTACTTC. The V call is TRBV30, the J call TRBJ2-5, with a tentative D call TRBD2 (5 bases). CDR1 is GTSNPN and CDR2 is SVGIG in the germline V gene (reference sequence). The CDR3 covers 12 residues. Deletions cut 2 bases from V and 11 bases from J, with 15 bases between.

V usage is TRBV28 and J usage is TRBJ2-1; no reliable D call. In germline, CDR1 is MDHEN, CDR2 SYDVKM. The CDR3 runs 14 residues. The V and J ends lost 9 bases and 5 bases respectively, with 17 bases between them. CDR3 residues: CASSPARSDNEQFF. CDR3 nucleotide sequence: TGTGCCAGTTCCCCCGCACGGAGTGACAATGAGCAGTTCTTC.

J is TRBJ2-6 and V is TRBV7-9, with 10 bases lining up with TRBD1. The germline V gene encodes CDR1 SEHNR and CDR2 FQNEAQ (reference sequence). After removal of 0 bases from V and 1 base from J, the junction contained 3 bases not matched to a gene. This CDR3 region has 18 residues. Written as DNA, the CDR3 is TGTGCCAGCAGCTTAGCGGACAGGGGGATATCTGGGGCCAACGTCCTGACTTTC. Its protein product is CASSLADRGISGANVLTF.

This clone was detected once. The rearrangement uses TRBV7-2 and TRBJ2-2; D may be TRBD2 (5 bases). This CDR3 comprises 14 residues. The V and J ends lost 7 bases and 2 bases respectively, with 11 bases between them. Germline CDR1 reads SGHTA; CDR2 reads FQGNSA. The CDR3 bases are TGTGCCAGCACCAGGACGGGAAACACCGGGGAGCTGTTTTTT. This encodes CASTRTGNTGELFF.

The table lists this clone with a few counts. The rearrangement joins TRBV14 to TRBJ1-5; D remains ambiguous. The germline CDR1 and CDR2 sequences are SGHDN and FVKESK. V lost 0 bases to trimming and J lost 7 bases, with 10 bases between them. The CDR3 spans 14 residues. CDR3 sequence (DNA): TGTGCCAGCAGCCAAGACACGGGAGGGCAGCCCCAGCATTTT. This encodes CASSQDTGGQPQHF. The full variable domain, rest sourced from reference TRBV14 and TRBJ1-5, is EAGVTQFPSHSVIEKGQTVTLRCDPISGHDNLYWYRRVMGKEIKFLLHFVKESKQDESGMPNNRFLAERTGGTYSTLKVQPAELEDSGVYFCASSQDTGGQPQHFGDGTRLSIL.

This clone came up a few times. This chain connects TRBV25-1 to TRBJ2-5; tentative D call: TRBD2 (6 bases). Germline V CDR1 and CDR2: MGHDK, SYGVNS. V lost 1 base and J lost 5, with 23 bases in between. CDR3 length equals 18 residues. CDR3 bases: TGTGCCAGCAGTGAATCTCCGGAGGGCCTATTTGAGTGTGAGACCCAGTACTTC. This gives the protein CASSESPEGLFECETQYF.

V usage is TRBV6-1 and J usage is TRBJ1-2, with TRBD1 matching 9 bases. Germline V gene sequence: CDR1 MNHNS, CDR2 SASEGT. The junction had 4 bases not matched to a gene; V was cut back by 6 bases and J by 5 bases. The CDR3 spans 13 residues. This CDR3 reads CASRGTGKYGYTF. DNA for the CDR3: TGTGCCAGCAGGGGGACAGGGAAATATGGCTACACCTTC.

In its sample, this clone was seen a few times. The chain uses TRBV7-9 and TRBJ1-1, with 9 positions matching TRBD1. The CDR3 runs 15 residues. Germline-derived CDR1 and CDR2 are SEHNR and FQNEAQ (reference sequence). The V and J ends lost 2 bases and 2 bases, in that order; junction bases with no gene match: 3. As DNA, the CDR3 is TGTGCCAGCAGCTTATGGGGACAGGGCAACACTGAAGCTTTCTTT. It yields the protein CASSLWGQGNTEAFF.

Remarks on this clone: The sample holds other DNA sequences that translate to the same CDR3. J is TRBJ2-2 and V is TRBV5-1; tentatively, D is TRBD2 (6 bases). The V gene's germline CDR1 is SGHRS and CDR2 YFSETQ. Trimming took 4 bases from V and 2 from J, leaving 12 bases between them. The CDR3 covers 15 residues. CDR3 amino acids: CASSLSGVNTGELFF. CDR3 in DNA: TGCGCCAGCAGCCTTAGCGGAGTAAACACCGGGGAGCTGTTTTTT.

The DNA for the CDR3 is TGCAGCGTTGAACCAAGCTCCGGGACAGTCTACAATGAGCAGTTCTTC. It translates to CSVEPSSGTVYNEQFF. The J gene is TRBJ2-1, the V gene TRBV29-1; 7 nucleotides align to TRBD1. The CDR3 loop spans 16 amino acids. CDR1 is SQVTM and CDR2 is ANQGSEA in the germline V gene. The V gene end was trimmed by 2 bases and the J gene end by 3 bases; junction bases not matched to a gene: 10.

The V gene is TRBV19, the J gene TRBJ2-3, with 11 bases fitting TRBD1. J gave up 4 bases and V 2 bases, and 5 bases lay outside the gene matches. Per germline, CDR1 LNHDA and CDR2 SQIVND (reference sequence). There are 16 residues in the CDR3. The CDR3 is CASSIPPGQGADTQYF. Here the CDR3 DNA reads TGTGCCAGTAGTATACCTCCGGGACAGGGGGCAGATACGCAGTATTTT.

This clone has a handful of counts. The chain uses TRBV7-6 and TRBJ2-7; 9 bases match TRBD1. Trimming cost V 1 base and J 2 bases; bases outside gene matches: 0. CDR3 length: 14 residues. CDR1 and CDR2 from the germline V gene are SGHVS and FNYEAQ. This chain's CDR3 is CASSLGTGAYEQYF. The CDR3 bases are TGTGCCAGCAGCTTAGGGACAGGGGCCTACGAGCAGTACTTC.

V usage is TRBV28 and J usage is TRBJ2-3, with 8 nucleotides matching TRBD2. Trimming cost V 3 bases and J 3 bases; bases outside gene matches: 11. This CDR3 has 17 residues. The germline V gene has CDR1 MDHEN and CDR2 SYDVKM. CDR3 sequence reads: CASSFGTGTSVTDTQYF. Written as DNA, the CDR3 is TGTGCCAGCAGTTTCGGAACCGGGACTAGTGTGACAGATACGCAGTATTTT.

CDR3 sequence (DNA): TGCGCCAGCAGCCAAGAAGTGACTAGGGTAGGCGAGCAGTACTTC. Its protein is CASSQEVTRVGEQYF. V usage is TRBV4-1 and J usage is TRBJ2-5, with D tentatively TRBD2 (6 bases). The assigned J gene may be wrong: the sequence end matches TRBJ2-7 better. CDR1 is MGHRA, CDR2 YSYEKL, per germline. The length of the CDR3 is 15 residues.